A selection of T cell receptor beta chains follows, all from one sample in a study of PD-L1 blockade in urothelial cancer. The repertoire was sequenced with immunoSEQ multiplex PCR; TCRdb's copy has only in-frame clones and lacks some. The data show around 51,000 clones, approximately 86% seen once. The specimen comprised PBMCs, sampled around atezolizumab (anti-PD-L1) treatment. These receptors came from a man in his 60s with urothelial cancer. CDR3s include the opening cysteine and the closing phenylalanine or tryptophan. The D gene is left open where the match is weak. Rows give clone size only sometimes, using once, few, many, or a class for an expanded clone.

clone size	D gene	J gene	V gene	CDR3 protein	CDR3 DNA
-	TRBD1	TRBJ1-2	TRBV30	CAWQTGGNGYTF	TGTGCCTGGCAGACAGGGGGAAATGGCTACACCTTC
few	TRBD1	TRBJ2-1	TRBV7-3	CASSPRQGRYNEQFF	TGTGCCAGCAGCCCCAGACAGGGGAGGTACAATGAGCAGTTCTTC
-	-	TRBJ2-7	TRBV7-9	CASSQVFYEQYF	TGTGCCAGCAGCCAGGTTTTCTACGAGCAGTACTTC
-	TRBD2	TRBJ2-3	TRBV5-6	CASSLAGLEYTDTQYF	TGTGCCAGCAGCTTGGCCGGACTAGAATACACAGATACGCAGTATTTT
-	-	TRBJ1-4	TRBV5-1	CASSPGVVLAGEKLFF	TGCGCCAGCAGCCCGGGCGTTGTTTTGGCGGGTGAAAAACTGTTTTTT
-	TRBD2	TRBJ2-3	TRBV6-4	CASSASGSFTDTQYF	TGTGCCAGCAGTGCTAGCGGGAGTTTCACAGATACGCAGTATTTT
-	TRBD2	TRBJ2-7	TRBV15	CATSRGWSGGDYEQYF	TGTGCCACCAGCAGAGGATGGAGCGGGGGAGACTACGAGCAGTACTTC
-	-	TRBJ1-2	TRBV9	CASSVAQGSIGYTF	TGTGCCAGCAGCGTAGCTCAGGGATCCATAGGCTACACCTTC
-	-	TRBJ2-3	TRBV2	CASSDGRRGSTDTQYF	TGTGCCAGCAGTGATGGGCGGCGGGGCAGCACAGATACGCAGTATTTT
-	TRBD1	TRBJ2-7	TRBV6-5	CASSYRQGAAYEQYF	TGTGCCAGCAGTTACAGACAGGGGGCGGCCTACGAGCAGTACTTC
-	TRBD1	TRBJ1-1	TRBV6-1	CASSEYGQGEAFF	TGTGCCAGCAGTGAATACGGACAGGGTGAAGCTTTCTTT
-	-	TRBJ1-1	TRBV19	CASSTPGLNTEAFF	TGTGCCAGTAGTACCCCCGGGTTGAACACTGAAGCTTTCTTT
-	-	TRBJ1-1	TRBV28	CASSPPDSRNTEAFF	TGTGCCAGCAGTCCCCCGGACAGCAGGAACACTGAAGCTTTCTTT
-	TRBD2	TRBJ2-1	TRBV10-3	CAGGTSGGRYNEQFF	TGTGCCGGGGGAACTAGCGGGGGGCGATACAATGAGCAGTTCTTC
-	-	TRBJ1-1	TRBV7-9	CASSGSGNTEAFF	TGTGCCAGCAGCGGATCAGGTAACACTGAAGCTTTCTTT
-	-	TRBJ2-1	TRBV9	CASSVLGQNVNEQFF	TGTGCCAGCAGCGTACTGGGGCAGAATGTGAATGAGCAGTTCTTC
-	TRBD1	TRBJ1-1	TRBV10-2	CASSVTGGTEAFF	TGCGCCAGCAGTGTAACAGGGGGCACTGAAGCTTTCTTT
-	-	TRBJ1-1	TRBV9	CASSSYRGAFF	TGTGCCAGCAGCTCGTACAGAGGGGCTTTCTTT